A single sample gave rise to the 14 T cell receptor beta chains below, sequenced in a study of siplizumab effects on memory and regulatory T cells. Measured with immunoSEQ multiplex PCR; TCRdb has only the in-frame clones, and not every one. The sample has approximately 100,000 clones, about 95% seen once. Sequenced input: Tregs sorted from blood. The receptors originated from a human donor in good health.

J is TRBJ1-1 and V is TRBV7-8; 8 bases fit TRBD1. Germline V gene sequence: CDR1 SGHVS, CDR2 FQNEAQ. The V and J ends lost 5 bases and 10 bases, in that order; junction bases with no gene match: 27. The CDR3 extends over 19 amino acids. Here the CDR3 reads CASSPSTGAAAMPFWGAFF. CDR3 nucleotides: TGTGCCAGCAGCCCCTCGACAGGGGCTGCCGCTATGCCATTCTGGGGAGCTTTCTTT.

V usage is TRBV15 and J usage is TRBJ2-7, with a tentative D call TRBD1 (6 bases). The germline CDR1 and CDR2 sequences are LNHNV and YYDKDF (reference sequence). Deletions cut 0 bases from V and 4 bases from J, with 19 bases between. The CDR3 runs to 17 residues. CDR3 region: CATSRDRGRGFVYEQYF. The CDR3 nucleotides are TGTGCCACCAGCAGAGATCGTGGCAGGGGATTCGTATACGAGCAGTACTTC.

This rearrangement joins TRBV7-3 to TRBJ1-1; D is perhaps TRBD1 (5 bases). CDR3 length: 13 amino acids. Trimming shortened V by 2 bases and J by 11 bases, and 15 bases separated the two germline ends. Germline lookup yields CDR1 SGHTA and CDR2 FQGTGA. The chain's CDR3 is CASSLVYGAGAFF. The CDR3 DNA reads TGTGCCAGCAGCTTAGTCTACGGGGCGGGCGCTTTCTTT. The full variable domain, its missing parts supplied by reference TRBV7-3 and TRBJ1-1, is GAGVSQTPSNKVTEKGKYVELRCDPISGHTALYWYRQSLGQGPEFLIYFQGTGAADDSGLPNDRFFAVRPEGSVSTLKIQRTERGDSAVYLCASSLVYGAGAFFGQGTRLTVV.

The genes are TRBV7-8 and TRBJ1-2; 10 bases map to TRBD1. J gave up 4 bases and V 5 bases, and 10 bases lay outside the gene matches. The CDR3 contains 16 residues. Germline values: CDR1 SGHVS, CDR2 FQNEAQ. This CDR3 is CASSHRDRGDGYGYTF. Here the CDR3 DNA reads TGTGCCAGCAGCCACCGGGACAGGGGAGACGGCTATGGCTACACCTTC.

The chain carries TRBV7-9 and TRBJ2-4, with no clear D. Germline V gene sequence: CDR1 SEHNR, CDR2 FQNEAQ (reference sequence). This CDR3 spans 15 amino acids. V dropped 4 bases and J dropped 0 bases, with 10 bases sitting between them. CDR3 sequence: CASSSRTLAKNIQYF. Written as DNA, the CDR3 is TGTGCCAGCAGCTCTCGGACCTTAGCCAAAAACATTCAGTACTTC. Combining the CDR3 with reference TRBV7-9 and TRBJ2-4 gives the whole variable domain DTGVSQNPRHKITKRGQNVTFRCDPISEHNRLYWYRQTLGQGPEFLTYFQNEAQLEKSRLLSDRFSAERPKGSFSTLEIQRTEQGDSAMYLCASSSRTLAKNIQYFGAGTRLSVL.

This clone showed up just once. This chain joins TRBV7-2 and TRBJ2-1, with no clear D. This CDR3 has 16 amino acids. Looked up from germline, CDR1 is SGHTA and CDR2 is FQGNSA. Trimming took 7 bases from V and 0 from J, leaving 16 bases between them. The CDR3 DNA is TGTGCCAGCACGAAAATGGGTGGAAGCTCCTACAATGAGCAGTTCTTC. Translation: CASTKMGGSSYNEQFF.

V and J are TRBV5-1 and TRBJ2-7; D perhaps matches TRBD2 (6 bases). The V gene lost 2 bases and the J gene lost 4 bases, with 13 bases spanning the gap. This CDR3 contains 14 residues. CDR1 is SGHRS and CDR2 is YFSETQ in the germline V gene. CDR3 in DNA: TGCGCCAGCAGCTTTGGTGCGGACTATTACGAGCAGTACTTC. Amino acids: CASSFGADYYEQYF.

The chain carries TRBV12-5 and TRBJ1-1; possibly TRBD1 for D (5 bases). There are 16 residues in the CDR3. Germline loops: CDR1 LGHNT, CDR2 FRNRAP. Trimming took off 1 base at V and 0 bases at J, with 12 bases between the two ends. The CDR3 DNA is TGTGCTAGTGGTTTGGGGGCGGGGGTCATGAACACTGAAGCTTTCTTT. As protein: CASGLGAGVMNTEAFF.

Written as DNA, the CDR3 is TGTGCCAGCAGCTTGGATTTAATCGGGACAGTGAAAGAGACCCAGTACTTC. Amino acids: CASSLDLIGTVKETQYF. This sequence joins TRBV5-4 and TRBJ2-5, with TRBD1 identical over 7 bases. Germline CDR1 reads SGHNT; CDR2 reads YYREEE (reference sequence). The length of the CDR3 is 17 residues. V dropped 0 bases and J dropped 3; count of bases not matched to a gene: 11.

This rearrangement joins TRBV28 to TRBJ2-1; maybe TRBD1 (7 bases). Germline CDR1 and CDR2: MDHEN and SYDVKM. The CDR3 is 13 amino acids. V shed 10 bases and J shed 0 bases, with 10 bases lying between them. This CDR3 is CATQGGSYNEQFF. The CDR3 nucleotides read TGTGCCACCCAGGGGGGCTCCTACAATGAGCAGTTCTTC. Full variable domain (rest looked up from reference TRBV28 and TRBJ2-1): DVKVTQSSRYLVKRTGEKVFLECVQDMDHENMFWYRQDPGLGLRLIYFSYDVKMKEKGDIPEGYSVSREKKERFSLILESASTNQTSMYLCATQGGSYNEQFFGPGTRLTVL.

The rearrangement joins TRBV15 to TRBJ1-5, with a possible D match to TRBD1 (5 bases). This CDR3 region has 15 residues. V dropped 1 base and J dropped 3 bases, with 10 bases sitting between them. CDR1 is LNHNV and CDR2 is YYDKDF in the germline V gene (reference sequence). The CDR3 region has the DNA TGTGCCACCAGCAGAGGCTGGGGCCCCAATCAGCCCCAGCATTTT. Protein sequence: CATSRGWGPNQPQHF.

The CDR3 protein is CASSQWSSYSTDTQYF. DNA for the CDR3: TGCGCCAGCAGCCAATGGAGCAGCTATAGCACAGATACGCAGTATTTT. The chain links TRBV4-1 to TRBJ2-3, with D unclear. This CDR3 contains 16 residues. Trimming left V 2 bases short and J 0 bases short, with 12 bases between. The V gene's germline CDR1 is MGHRA and CDR2 YSYEKL.

In its sample, this clone was seen once. The chain carries TRBV5-1 and TRBJ2-6; maybe TRBD1 (6 bases). V lost 4 bases and J 4 bases, leaving 15 bases between the germline ends. Per the germline V gene, CDR1 is SGHRS and CDR2 is YFSETQ. This CDR3 comprises 16 residues. The chain's CDR3 is CASSRSGARGANVLTF. The CDR3 nucleotides read TGCGCCAGCAGCCGCTCAGGGGCGAGGGGGGCCAACGTCCTGACTTTC.

The chain couples TRBV7-2 to TRBJ1-4; tentative D call: TRBD1 (5 bases). CDR1 SGHTA and CDR2 FQGNSA come from the germline V gene. The V and J ends lost 5 bases and 5 bases respectively, with 15 bases between them. The CDR3 is 15 residues long. The CDR3 region is CASSRWGTGNEKLFF. The CDR3 DNA sequence: TGTGCCAGCAGCCGTTGGGGGACGGGGAATGAAAAACTGTTTTTT. Looking up the rest from reference TRBV7-2 and TRBJ1-4 gives the full variable domain: GAGVSQSPSNKVTEKGKDVELRCDPISGHTALYWYRQSLGQGLEFLIYFQGNSAPDKSGLPSDRFSAERTGGSVSTLTIQRTQQEDSAVYLCASSRWGTGNEKLFFGSGTQLSVL.